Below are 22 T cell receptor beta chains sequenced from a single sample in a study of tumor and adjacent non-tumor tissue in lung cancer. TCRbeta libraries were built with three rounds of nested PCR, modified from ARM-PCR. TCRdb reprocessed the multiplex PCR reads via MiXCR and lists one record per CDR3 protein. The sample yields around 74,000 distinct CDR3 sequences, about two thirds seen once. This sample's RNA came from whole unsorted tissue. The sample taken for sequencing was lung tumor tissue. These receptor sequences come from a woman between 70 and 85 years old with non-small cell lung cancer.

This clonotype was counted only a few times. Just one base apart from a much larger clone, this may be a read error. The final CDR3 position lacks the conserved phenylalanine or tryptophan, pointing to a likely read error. The CDR3 sequence: CASSSGLGETQYL. CDR3 DNA sequence: TGCGCCAGCAGCTCCGGGCTCGGGGAGACCCAGTACCTC. The V call is TRBV5-1, the J call TRBJ2-5; D uncertain. Germline V lookup: CDR1 SGHRS, CDR2 YFSETQ. The CDR3 runs 13 residues. V gave up 3 bases and J gave up 5 bases, with 11 bases separating them.

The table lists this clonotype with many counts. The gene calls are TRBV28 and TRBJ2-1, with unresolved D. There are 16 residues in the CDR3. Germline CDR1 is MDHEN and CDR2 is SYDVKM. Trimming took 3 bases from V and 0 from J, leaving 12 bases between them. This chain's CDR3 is CASSFSPESSYNEQFF. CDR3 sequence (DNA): TGTGCCAGCAGTTTTTCCCCGGAAAGCTCCTACAATGAGCAGTTCTTC.

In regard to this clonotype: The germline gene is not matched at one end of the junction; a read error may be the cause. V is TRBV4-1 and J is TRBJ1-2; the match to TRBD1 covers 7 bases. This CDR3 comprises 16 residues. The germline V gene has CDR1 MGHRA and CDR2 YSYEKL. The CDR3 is CASSRSRQGVAYDYTF. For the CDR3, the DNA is TGCGCCAGCAGCCGAAGTCGACAGGGTGTGGCATATGACTACACCTTC.

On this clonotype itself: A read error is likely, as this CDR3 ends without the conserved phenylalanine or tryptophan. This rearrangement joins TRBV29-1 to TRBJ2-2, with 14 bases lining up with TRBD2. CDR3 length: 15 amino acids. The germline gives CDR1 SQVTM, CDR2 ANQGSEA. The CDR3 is CGAGTSGSNVRELFY. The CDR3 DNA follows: TGCGGCGCGGGGACTAGCGGGAGTAACGTCAGGGAGCTGTTTTAT.

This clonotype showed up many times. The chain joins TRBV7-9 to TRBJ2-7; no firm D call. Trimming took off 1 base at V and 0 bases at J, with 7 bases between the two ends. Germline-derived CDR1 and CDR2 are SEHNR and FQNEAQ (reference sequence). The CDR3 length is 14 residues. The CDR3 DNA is TGTGCCAGCAGCTTAGGATACAACTCCTACGAGCAGTACTTC. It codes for CASSLGYNSYEQYF. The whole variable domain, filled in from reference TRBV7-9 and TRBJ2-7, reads DTGVSQNPRHKITKRGQNVTFRCDPISEHNRLYWYRQTLGQGPEFLTYFQNEAQLEKSRLLSDRFSAERPKGSFSTLEIQRTEQGDSAMYLCASSLGYNSYEQYFGPGTRLTVT.

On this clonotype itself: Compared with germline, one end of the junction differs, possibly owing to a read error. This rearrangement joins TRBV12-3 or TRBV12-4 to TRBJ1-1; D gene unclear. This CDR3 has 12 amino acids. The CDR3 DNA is TGTGCCAGTAGTTTCACAAGGGTTAAAGCTTTCTTT. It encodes CASSFTRVKAFF.

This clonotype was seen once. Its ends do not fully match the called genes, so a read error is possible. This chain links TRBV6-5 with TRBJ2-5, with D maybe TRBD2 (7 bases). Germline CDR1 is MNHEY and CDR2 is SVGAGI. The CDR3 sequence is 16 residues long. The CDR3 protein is CASSYSPGEGEKTQYF. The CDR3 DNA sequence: TGTGCCAGCAGCTACTCGCCTGGGGAGGGGGAAAAGACCCAGTACTTC.

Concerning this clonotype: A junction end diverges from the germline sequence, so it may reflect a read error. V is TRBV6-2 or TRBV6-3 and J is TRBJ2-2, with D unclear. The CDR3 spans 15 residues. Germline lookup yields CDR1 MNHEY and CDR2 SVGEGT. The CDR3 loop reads CVSSLVGPNTGELFF. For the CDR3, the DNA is TGTGTCAGCAGTTTGGTAGGGCCGAACACCGGGGAGCTGTTTTTT.

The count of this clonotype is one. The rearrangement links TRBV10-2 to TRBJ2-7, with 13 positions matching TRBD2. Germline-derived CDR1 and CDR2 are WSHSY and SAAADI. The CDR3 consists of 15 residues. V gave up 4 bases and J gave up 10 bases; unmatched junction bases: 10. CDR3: CASSATSGREMDQYF. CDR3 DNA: TGCGCCAGCAGTGCCACTAGCGGGAGGGAGATGGATCAGTACTTC.

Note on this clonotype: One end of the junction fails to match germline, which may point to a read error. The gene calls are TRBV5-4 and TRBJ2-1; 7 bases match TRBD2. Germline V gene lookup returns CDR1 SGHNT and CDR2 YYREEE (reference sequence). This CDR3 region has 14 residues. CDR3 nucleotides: TGTGTCAGCAGCCCTAGACTAGCATCGGCTGAGCAGTTCTTC. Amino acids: CVSSPRLASAEQFF.

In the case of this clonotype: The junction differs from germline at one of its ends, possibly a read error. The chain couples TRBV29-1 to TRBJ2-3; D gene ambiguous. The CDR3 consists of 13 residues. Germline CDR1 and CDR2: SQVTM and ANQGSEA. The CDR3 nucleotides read TGCAGCGTTGAGAGCGATACCACAAATACGCAGTATTTT. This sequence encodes CSVESDTTNTQYF.

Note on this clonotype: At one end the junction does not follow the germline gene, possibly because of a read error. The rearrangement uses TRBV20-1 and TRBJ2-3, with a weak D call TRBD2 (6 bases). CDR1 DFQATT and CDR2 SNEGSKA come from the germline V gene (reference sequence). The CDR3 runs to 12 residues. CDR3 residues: CSTLGGGDTRYF. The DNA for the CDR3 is TGCAGTACCTTGGGGGGTGGAGATACGCGGTATTTT.

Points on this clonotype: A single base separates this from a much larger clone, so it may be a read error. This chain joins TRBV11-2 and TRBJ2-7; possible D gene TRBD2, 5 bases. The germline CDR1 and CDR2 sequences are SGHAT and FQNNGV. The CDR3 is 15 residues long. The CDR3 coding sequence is TGTGCCAGCAACTTATCAGCGGACTCCTCCTACGAGCAGTACTTC. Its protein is CASNLSADSSYEQYF.

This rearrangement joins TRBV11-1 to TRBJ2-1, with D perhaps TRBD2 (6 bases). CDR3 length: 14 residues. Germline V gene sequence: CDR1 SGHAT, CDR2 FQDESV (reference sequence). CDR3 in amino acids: CDSSPQEGRYEQFF. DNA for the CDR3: TGTGACAGTAGCCCGCAGGAGGGCCGCTATGAGCAGTTCTTC.

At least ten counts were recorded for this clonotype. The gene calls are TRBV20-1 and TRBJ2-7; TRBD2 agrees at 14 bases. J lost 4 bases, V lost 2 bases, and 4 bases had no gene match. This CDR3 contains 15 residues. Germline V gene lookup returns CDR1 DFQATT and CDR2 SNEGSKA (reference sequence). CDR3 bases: TGCAGTGCTAGACCCGGGACTAGCGGGAGTTACGAGCAGTACTTC. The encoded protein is CSARPGTSGSYEQYF.

The CDR3 protein is CAIGTWTENIQYF. CDR3 DNA: TGTGCCATCGGAACCTGGACAGAAAACATTCAGTACTTC. The genes are TRBV10-3 and TRBJ2-4; possible D gene TRBD1, 6 bases. This CDR3 is built from 13 residues. Germline CDR1 is ENHRY and CDR2 is SYGVKD. Trimming removed 8 bases at V and 5 bases at J, with 13 bases between.

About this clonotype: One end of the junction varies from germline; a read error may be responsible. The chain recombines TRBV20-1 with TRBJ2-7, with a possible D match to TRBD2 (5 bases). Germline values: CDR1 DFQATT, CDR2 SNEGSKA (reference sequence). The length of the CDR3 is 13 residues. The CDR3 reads CSDSGISSYEQNF. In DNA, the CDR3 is TGCAGTGATTCCGGGATTTCCTCCTACGAGCAGAACTTC.

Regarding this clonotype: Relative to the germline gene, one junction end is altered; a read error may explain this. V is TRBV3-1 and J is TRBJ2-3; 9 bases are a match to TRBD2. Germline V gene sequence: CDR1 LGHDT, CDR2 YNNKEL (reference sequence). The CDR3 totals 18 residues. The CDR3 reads CASNQDGLAGRPTDTQYF. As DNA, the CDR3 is TGTGCCAGCAACCAAGATGGTCTAGCGGGACGACCGACAGATACGCAGTATTTT.

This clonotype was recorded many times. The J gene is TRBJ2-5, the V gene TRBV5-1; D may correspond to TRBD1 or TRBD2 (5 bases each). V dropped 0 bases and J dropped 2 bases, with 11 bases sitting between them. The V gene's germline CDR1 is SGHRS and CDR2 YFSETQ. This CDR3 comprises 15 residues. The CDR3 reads CASSLAGTNQETQYF. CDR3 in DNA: TGCGCCAGCAGCTTGGCCGGGACGAATCAAGAGACCCAGTACTTC.

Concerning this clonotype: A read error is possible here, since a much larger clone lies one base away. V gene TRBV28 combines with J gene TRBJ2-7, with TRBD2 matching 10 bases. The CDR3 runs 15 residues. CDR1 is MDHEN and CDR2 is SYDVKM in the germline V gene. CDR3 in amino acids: CTSSLGLAVSYEQYF. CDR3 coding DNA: TGTACCAGCAGTTTAGGACTAGCGGTCTCCTACGAGCAGTACTTC.

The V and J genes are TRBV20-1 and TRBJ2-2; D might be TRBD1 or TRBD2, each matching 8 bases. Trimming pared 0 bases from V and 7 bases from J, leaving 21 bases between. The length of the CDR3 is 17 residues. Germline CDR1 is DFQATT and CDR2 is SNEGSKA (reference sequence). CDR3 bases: TGCAGTGCTAGAGACGACAGGGGCGGGAGGCTCGGCGGGGAGCTGTTTTTT. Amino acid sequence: CSARDDRGGRLGGELFF.

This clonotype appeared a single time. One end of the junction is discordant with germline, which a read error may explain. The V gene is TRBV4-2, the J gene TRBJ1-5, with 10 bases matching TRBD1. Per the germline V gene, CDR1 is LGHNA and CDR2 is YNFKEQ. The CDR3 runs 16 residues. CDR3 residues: CASGAGQGYSNQPQHF. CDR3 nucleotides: TGTGCCAGCGGCGCGGGACAGGGGTATAGCAATCAGCCCCAGCACTTT.